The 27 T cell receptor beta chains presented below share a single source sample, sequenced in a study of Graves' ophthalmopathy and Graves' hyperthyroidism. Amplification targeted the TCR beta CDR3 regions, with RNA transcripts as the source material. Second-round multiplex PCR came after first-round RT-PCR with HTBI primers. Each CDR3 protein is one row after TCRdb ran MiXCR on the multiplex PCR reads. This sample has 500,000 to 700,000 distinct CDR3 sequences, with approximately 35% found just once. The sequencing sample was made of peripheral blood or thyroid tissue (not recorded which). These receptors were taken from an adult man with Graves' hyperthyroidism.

CDR3 sequence: CSVERVEGGTQYF. The CDR3 DNA is TGCAGCGTTGAAAGGGTAGAAGGAGGGACCCAGTACTTC. The V gene is TRBV29-1, the J gene TRBJ2-5, with D tentatively TRBD2 (5 bases). This CDR3 has 13 amino acids. Deletions cut 2 bases from V and 7 bases from J, with 14 bases between. Germline CDR1 and CDR2: SQVTM and ANQGSEA.

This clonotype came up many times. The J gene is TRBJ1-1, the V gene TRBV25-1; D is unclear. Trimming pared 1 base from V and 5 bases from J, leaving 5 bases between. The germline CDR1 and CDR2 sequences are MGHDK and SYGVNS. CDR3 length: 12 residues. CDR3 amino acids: CASSESRTEAFF. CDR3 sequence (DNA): TGTGCCAGCAGTGAATCGAGGACTGAAGCTTTCTTT.

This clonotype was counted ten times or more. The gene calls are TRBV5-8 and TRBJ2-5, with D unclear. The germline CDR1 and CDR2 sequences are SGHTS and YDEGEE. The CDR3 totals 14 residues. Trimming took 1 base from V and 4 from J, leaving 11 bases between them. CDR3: CASSLMVSGETQYF. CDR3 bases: TGTGCCAGCAGCTTGATGGTTAGTGGAGAGACCCAGTACTTC.

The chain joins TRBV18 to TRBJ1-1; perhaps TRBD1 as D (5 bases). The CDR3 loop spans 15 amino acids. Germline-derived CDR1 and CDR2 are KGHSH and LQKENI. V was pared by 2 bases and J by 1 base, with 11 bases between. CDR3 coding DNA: TGTGCCAGCTCACCAACGATACAGGCGAACACTGAAGCTTTCTTT. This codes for CASSPTIQANTEAFF. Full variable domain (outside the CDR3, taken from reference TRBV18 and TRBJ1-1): NAGVMQNPRHLVRRRGQEARLRCSPMKGHSHVYWYRQLPEEGLKFMVYLQKENIIDESGMPKERFSAEFPKEGPSILRIQQVVRGDSAAYFCASSPTIQANTEAFFGQGTRLTVV.

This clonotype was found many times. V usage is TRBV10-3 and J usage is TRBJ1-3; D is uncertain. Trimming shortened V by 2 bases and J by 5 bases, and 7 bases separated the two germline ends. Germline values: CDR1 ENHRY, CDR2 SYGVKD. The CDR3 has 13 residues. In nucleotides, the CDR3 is TGTGCCATCAGTGAGGGCGGAAGAAACACCATATATTTT. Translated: CAISEGGRNTIYF.

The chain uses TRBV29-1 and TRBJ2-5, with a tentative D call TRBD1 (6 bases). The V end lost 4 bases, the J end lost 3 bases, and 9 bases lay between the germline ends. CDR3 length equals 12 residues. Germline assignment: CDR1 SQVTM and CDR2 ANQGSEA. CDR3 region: CSVGGRKETQYF. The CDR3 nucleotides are TGCAGCGTTGGGGGGCGGAAAGAGACCCAGTACTTC.

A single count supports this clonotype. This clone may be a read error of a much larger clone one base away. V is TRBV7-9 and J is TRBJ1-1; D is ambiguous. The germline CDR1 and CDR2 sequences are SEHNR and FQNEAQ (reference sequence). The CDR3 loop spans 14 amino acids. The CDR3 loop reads CASSFRGAYTEAFF. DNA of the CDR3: TGCGCCAGCAGCTTTCGAGGCGCGTACACTGAAGCTTTCTTT.

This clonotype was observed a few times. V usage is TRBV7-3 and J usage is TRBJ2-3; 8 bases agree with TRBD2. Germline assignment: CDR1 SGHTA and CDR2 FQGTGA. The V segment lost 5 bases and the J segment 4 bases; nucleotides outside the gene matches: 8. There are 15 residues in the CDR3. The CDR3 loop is CASSLSGSAADTQYF. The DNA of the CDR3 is TGTGCCAGCAGCCTGAGCGGGAGTGCCGCAGATACGCAGTATTTT.

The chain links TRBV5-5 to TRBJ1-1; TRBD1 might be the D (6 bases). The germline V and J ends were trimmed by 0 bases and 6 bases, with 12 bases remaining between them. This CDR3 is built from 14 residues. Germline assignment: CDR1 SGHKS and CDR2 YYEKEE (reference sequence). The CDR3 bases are TGTGCCAGCAGCTTGGGCACAGGGATCGCTGAAGCTTTCTTT. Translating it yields CASSLGTGIAEAFF.

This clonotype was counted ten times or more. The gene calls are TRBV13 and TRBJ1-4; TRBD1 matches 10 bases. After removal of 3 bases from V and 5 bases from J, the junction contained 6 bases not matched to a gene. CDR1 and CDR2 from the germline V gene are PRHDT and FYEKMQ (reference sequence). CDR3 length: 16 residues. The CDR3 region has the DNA TGTGCCAGCAGCTTCGGGACAGGGGTATGGAATGAAAAACTGTTTTTT. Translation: CASSFGTGVWNEKLFF. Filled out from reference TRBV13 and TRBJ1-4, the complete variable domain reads AAGVIQSPRHLIKEKRETATLKCYPIPRHDTVYWYQQGPGQDPQFLISFYEKMQSDKGSIPDRFSAQQFSDYHSELNMSSLELGDSALYFCASSFGTGVWNEKLFFGSGTQLSVL.

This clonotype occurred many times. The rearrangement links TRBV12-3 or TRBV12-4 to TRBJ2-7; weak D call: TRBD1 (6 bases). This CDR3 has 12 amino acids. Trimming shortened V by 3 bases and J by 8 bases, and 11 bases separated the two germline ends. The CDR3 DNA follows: TGTGCCAGCAGTTTCCTCAGGGGTCAGCAGTACTTC. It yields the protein CASSFLRGQQYF.

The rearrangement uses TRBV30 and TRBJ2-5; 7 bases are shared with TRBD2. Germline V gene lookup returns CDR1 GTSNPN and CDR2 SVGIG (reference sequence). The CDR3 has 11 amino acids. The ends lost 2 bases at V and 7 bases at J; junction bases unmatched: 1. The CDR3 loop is CAWSRGVTQYF. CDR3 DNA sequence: TGTGCCTGGAGTCGGGGGGTGACCCAGTACTTC.

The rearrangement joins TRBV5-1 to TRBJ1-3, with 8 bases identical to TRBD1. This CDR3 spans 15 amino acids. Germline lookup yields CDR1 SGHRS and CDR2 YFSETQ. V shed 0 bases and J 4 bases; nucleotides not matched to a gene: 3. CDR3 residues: CASSLARGPGNTIYF. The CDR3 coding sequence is TGCGCCAGCAGCTTGGCCAGGGGGCCAGGAAACACCATATATTTT.

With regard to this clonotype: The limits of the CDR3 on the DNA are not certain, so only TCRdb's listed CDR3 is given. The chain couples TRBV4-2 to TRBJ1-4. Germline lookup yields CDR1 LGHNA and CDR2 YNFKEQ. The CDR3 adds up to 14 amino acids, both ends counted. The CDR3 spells CASSQGRLMKNCFF.

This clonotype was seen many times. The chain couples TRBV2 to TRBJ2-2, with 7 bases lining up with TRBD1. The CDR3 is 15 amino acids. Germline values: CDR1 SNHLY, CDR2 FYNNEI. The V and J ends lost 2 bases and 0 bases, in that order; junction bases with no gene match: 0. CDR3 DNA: TGTGCCAGCAGTGAACAGGGGGCGAACACCGGGGAGCTGTTTTTT. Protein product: CASSEQGANTGELFF.

The CDR3 loop is CSATRASGTTIGELFF. CDR3 sequence (DNA): TGCAGTGCAACCAGGGCTAGCGGGACGACTATCGGGGAGCTGTTTTTT. This chain joins TRBV20-1 and TRBJ2-2, with 9 bases matching TRBD2. J was trimmed by 7 bases and V by 6 bases; bases with no gene match: 15. Germline V lookup: CDR1 DFQATT, CDR2 SNEGSKA (reference sequence). This CDR3 region has 16 residues.

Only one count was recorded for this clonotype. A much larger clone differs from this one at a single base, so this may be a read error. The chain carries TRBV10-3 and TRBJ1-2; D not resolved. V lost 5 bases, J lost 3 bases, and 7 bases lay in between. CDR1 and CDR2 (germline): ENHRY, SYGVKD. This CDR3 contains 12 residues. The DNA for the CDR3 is TGTGCCATCAGTTACCGGGACTATGGCTACACCTTC. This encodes CAISYRDYGYTF.

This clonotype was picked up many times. CDR3 sequence: CASSPWGVSYEQYF. CDR3 coding DNA: TGTGCCAGCAGCCCCTGGGGGGTTTCCTACGAGCAGTACTTC. The V gene is TRBV13, the J gene TRBJ2-7, with TRBD2 as a possible D gene (6 bases). This CDR3 spans 14 amino acids. The germline CDR1 and CDR2 sequences are PRHDT and FYEKMQ (reference sequence). Trimming took 5 bases from V and 1 from J, leaving 12 bases between them. Based on the CDR3 plus reference TRBV13 and TRBJ2-7, the full variable domain is AAGVIQSPRHLIKEKRETATLKCYPIPRHDTVYWYQQGPGQDPQFLISFYEKMQSDKGSIPDRFSAQQFSDYHSELNMSSLELGDSALYFCASSPWGVSYEQYFGPGTRLTVT.

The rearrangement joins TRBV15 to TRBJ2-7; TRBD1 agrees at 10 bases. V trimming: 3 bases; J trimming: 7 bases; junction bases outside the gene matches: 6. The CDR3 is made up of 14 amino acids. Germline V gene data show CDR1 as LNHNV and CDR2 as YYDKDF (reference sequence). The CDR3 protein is CATSSDGTGDEQYF. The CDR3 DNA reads TGTGCCACCAGCAGCGACGGGACAGGGGATGAGCAGTACTTC.

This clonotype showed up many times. The CDR3 region has the DNA TGTGCCAGCAGCTCACGGGACAGGCGTCGAGGAAACACCATATATTTT. Encoded protein: CASSSRDRRRGNTIYF. This chain uses TRBV7-9 with TRBJ1-3, with 8 bases aligning to TRBD1. Germline V gene sequence: CDR1 SEHNR, CDR2 FQNEAQ (reference sequence). J was trimmed by 4 bases and V by 4 bases; bases with no gene match: 9. CDR3 length equals 16 residues. Filled out from reference TRBV7-9 and TRBJ1-3, the complete variable domain reads DTGVSQNPRHKITKRGQNVTFRCDPISEHNRLYWYRQTLGQGPEFLTYFQNEAQLEKSRLLSDRFSAERPKGSFSTLEIQRTEQGDSAMYLCASSSRDRRRGNTIYFGEGSWLTVV.

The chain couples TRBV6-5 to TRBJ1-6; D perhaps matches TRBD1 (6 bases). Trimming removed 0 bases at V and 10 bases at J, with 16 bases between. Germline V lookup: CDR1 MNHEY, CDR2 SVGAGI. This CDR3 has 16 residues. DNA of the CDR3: TGTGCCAGCAGTTACTCGGCAGGGGCGCTTGGATCACCCCTCCACTTT. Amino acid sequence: CASSYSAGALGSPLHF.

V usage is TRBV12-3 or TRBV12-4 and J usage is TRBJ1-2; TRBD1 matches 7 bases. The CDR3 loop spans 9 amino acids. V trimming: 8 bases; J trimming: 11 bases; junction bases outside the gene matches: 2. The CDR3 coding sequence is TGTGCCAGCCGCAGGGGGTACACCTTC. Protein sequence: CASRRGYTF.

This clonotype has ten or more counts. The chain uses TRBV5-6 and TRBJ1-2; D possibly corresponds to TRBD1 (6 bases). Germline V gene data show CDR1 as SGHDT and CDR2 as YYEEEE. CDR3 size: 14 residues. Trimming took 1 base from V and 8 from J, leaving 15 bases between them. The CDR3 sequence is CASSLLAGVGGYTF. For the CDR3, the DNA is TGTGCCAGCAGCTTGTTGGCAGGGGTCGGCGGCTACACCTTC.

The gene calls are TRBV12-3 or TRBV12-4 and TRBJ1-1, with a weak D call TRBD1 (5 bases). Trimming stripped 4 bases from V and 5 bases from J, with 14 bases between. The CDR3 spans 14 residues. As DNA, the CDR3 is TGTGCCAGCAGTTACTCCTCAGGGAGGACTGAAGCTTTCTTT. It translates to CASSYSSGRTEAFF.

The DNA for the CDR3 is TGCAGCGTTCGCAGCGATTACTACGAGCAGTACTTC. Protein product: CSVRSDYYEQYF. The V and J genes are TRBV29-1 and TRBJ2-7; D gene ambiguous. The CDR3 has 12 residues. Germline CDR1 and CDR2: SQVTM and ANQGSEA. Between the trimmed V and J ends, which lost 5 bases and 3 bases, there was a span of 11 bases.

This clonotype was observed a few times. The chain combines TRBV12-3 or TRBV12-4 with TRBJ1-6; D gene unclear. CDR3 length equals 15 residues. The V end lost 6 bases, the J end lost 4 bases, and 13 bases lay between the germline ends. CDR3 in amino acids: CASSPAGSYNSPLHF. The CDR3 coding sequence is TGTGCCAGCAGCCCCGCCGGGTCATATAATTCACCCCTCCACTTT.

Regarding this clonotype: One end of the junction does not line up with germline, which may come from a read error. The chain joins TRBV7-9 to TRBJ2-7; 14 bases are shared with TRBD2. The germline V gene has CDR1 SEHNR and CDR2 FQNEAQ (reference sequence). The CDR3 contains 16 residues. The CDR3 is CASSGPGTSGSYEQYF. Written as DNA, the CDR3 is TGTGCCAGCAGCGGTCCCGGGACTAGCGGGAGCTACGAGCAGTACTTT.